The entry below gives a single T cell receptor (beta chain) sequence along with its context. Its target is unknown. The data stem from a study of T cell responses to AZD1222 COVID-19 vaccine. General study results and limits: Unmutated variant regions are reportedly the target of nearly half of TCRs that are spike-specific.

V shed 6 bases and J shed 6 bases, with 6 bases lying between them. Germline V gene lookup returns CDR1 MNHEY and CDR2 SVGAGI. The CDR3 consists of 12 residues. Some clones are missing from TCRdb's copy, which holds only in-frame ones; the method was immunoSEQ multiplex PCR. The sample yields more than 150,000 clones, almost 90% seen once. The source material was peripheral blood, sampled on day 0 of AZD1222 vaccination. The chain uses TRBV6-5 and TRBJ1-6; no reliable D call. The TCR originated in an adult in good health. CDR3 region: CASRRPNSPLHF. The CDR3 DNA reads TGTGCCAGCAGGAGACCTAATTCACCCCTCCACTTT.